One sample yielded the 6 T cell receptor beta chains listed below, sequenced in a study of blood T cell repertoires in COVID-19. TCRdb's table, derived via immunoSEQ multiplex PCR, lists solely in-frame clones and lacks some. The sample yields 400,000 to 550,000 clones, approximately 90% seen once. Sequencing used peripheral blood. Source of these receptors: a woman aged 25 to 39 with acute or convalescent COVID-19.

This chain uses TRBV6-2 or TRBV6-3 with TRBJ2-3; maybe TRBD2 (5 bases). The length of the CDR3 is 16 residues. The germline V gene encodes CDR1 MNHEY and CDR2 SVGEGT. The V and J ends lost 2 bases and 0 bases respectively, with 12 bases between them. CDR3 residues: CASSYGLAVSTDTQYF. The CDR3 bases are TGTGCCAGCAGTTACGGGCTAGCCGTTAGCACAGATACGCAGTATTTT.

V is TRBV14 and J is TRBJ1-2; no reliable D call. The CDR3 loop spans 17 amino acids. Germline CDR1 reads SGHDN; CDR2 reads FVKESK. Trimming cost V 1 base and J 0 bases, with 15 bases left between them. Written as DNA, the CDR3 is TGTGCCAGCAGCCAAGTAGTAGACACTTTAGCTAACTATGGCTACACCTTC. Translating gives CASSQVVDTLANYGYTF.

This rearrangement joins TRBV2 to TRBJ1-3, with D unclear. This CDR3 has 14 residues. The germline V and J ends were trimmed by 4 bases and 8 bases, with 15 bases remaining between them. Germline V gene lookup returns CDR1 SNHLY and CDR2 FYNNEI. The CDR3 nucleotides read TGTGCCAGCAGTGTCCCCCAGGCAGTAGACACCATATATTTT. Residues: CASSVPQAVDTIYF.

The rearrangement links TRBV5-1 to TRBJ2-5; D not resolved. CDR3 length: 14 residues. Germline V CDR1 and CDR2: SGHRS, YFSETQ. With 4 bases removed from V and 5 bases from J, the gap between germline ends came to 15 bases. The CDR3 DNA sequence: TGCGCCAGCAGCCGATCTACGGGTATGGAGACCCAGTACTTC. Its translation: CASSRSTGMETQYF. Full variable domain (outside the CDR3, taken from reference TRBV5-1 and TRBJ2-5): KAGVTQTPRYLIKTRGQQVTLSCSPISGHRSVSWYQQTPGQGLQFLFEYFSETQRNKGNFPGRFSGRQFSNSRSEMNVSTLELGDSALYLCASSRSTGMETQYFGPGTRLLVL.

In its sample, this clone was seen once. The rearrangement uses TRBV18 and TRBJ2-7; 8 nucleotides match TRBD1. The CDR3 is 16 residues long. V shed 6 bases, J shed 3 bases, and the junction held 13 bases outside the gene matches. Germline V gene lookup returns CDR1 KGHSH and CDR2 LQKENI. The CDR3 spells CASSGSTGDRSYEQYF. The CDR3 nucleotides read TGTGCCAGCTCGGGGTCGACAGGGGATCGAAGCTACGAGCAGTACTTC.

In this sample, this clone turned up once. The chain links TRBV4-1 to TRBJ2-4; TRBD2 matches 9 bases. This CDR3 is built from 18 residues. The V segment lost 4 bases and the J segment 0 bases; nucleotides outside the gene matches: 10. CDR1 and CDR2 from the germline V gene are MGHRA and YSYEKL. CDR3: CASSRRIAGDLAKNIQYF. The CDR3 coding sequence is TGCGCCAGCAGCCGACGAATAGCGGGGGACCTAGCCAAAAACATTCAGTACTTC.